Listed below are T cell receptor beta chains from one sample, sequenced in a study of blood T cell repertoires in COVID-19. Assay: immunoSEQ multiplex PCR; the TCRdb copy retains only in-frame clones and omits some. The data contain roughly 190,000 clones, about 86% of them singletons. Material for sequencing was peripheral blood. These receptors all come from a man between 18 and 35 years old with active or convalescent COVID-19. The CDR3 runs from the conserved cysteine through the conserved F or W. D genes are given only for firm matches. Clone size, where shown, is once, few, many, or a class for clones that have expanded.

TGTGCCAGTAGTATAAGGACAGCGCCTTCCTACGAGCAGTACTTC,CASSIRTAPSYEQYF,TRBV19,.,TRBJ2-7,.,15
TGTGCCAGCAGCCGGGACAGCTCTGGGGCCAACGTCCTGACTTTC,CASSRDSSGANVLTF,TRBV6-4,TRBD1,TRBJ2-6,few,15
TGTGCCAGCAGGAGGGATTTGAACACTGAAGCTTTCTTT,CASRRDLNTEAFF,TRBV6-5,.,TRBJ1-1,.,13
TGTGCCAGCAGCCAAGAGGGACTAGCTGTAGATACGCAGTATTTT,CASSQEGLAVDTQYF,TRBV3-1/TRBV3-2,TRBD2,TRBJ2-3,.,15
TGTGCCAGCAGCTTAGGAAGCGCGGGCGAGCAGTACTTC,CASSLGSAGEQYF,TRBV7-8,.,TRBJ2-7,.,13
TGCGCCAGCAGCCCTCCAATGGAACAGGGAAACACTGAAGCTTTCTTT,CASSPPMEQGNTEAFF,TRBV4-1,.,TRBJ1-1,.,16
TGTGCCAGCAGTTTATTCACGTCGGGGGGGCGCAATGAGCAGTTCTTC,CASSLFTSGGRNEQFF,TRBV27,TRBD2,TRBJ2-1,once,16
TGTGCCATCAGTGACCCTCGGCAGGGAGGTAGCACTGAAGCTTTCTTT,CAISDPRQGGSTEAFF,TRBV10-3,.,TRBJ1-1,.,16
TGTGCCAGCAGTTTGCCCAGGACTAGCGGGGGTACAGATACGCAGTATTTT,CASSLPRTSGGTDTQYF,TRBV6-2/TRBV6-3,TRBD2,TRBJ2-3,.,17
TGTGCCAGCAGTTTGTGGGGGGTCAAGAGCTCTGGAAACACCATATATTTT,CASSLWGVKSSGNTIYF,TRBV28,.,TRBJ1-3,.,17